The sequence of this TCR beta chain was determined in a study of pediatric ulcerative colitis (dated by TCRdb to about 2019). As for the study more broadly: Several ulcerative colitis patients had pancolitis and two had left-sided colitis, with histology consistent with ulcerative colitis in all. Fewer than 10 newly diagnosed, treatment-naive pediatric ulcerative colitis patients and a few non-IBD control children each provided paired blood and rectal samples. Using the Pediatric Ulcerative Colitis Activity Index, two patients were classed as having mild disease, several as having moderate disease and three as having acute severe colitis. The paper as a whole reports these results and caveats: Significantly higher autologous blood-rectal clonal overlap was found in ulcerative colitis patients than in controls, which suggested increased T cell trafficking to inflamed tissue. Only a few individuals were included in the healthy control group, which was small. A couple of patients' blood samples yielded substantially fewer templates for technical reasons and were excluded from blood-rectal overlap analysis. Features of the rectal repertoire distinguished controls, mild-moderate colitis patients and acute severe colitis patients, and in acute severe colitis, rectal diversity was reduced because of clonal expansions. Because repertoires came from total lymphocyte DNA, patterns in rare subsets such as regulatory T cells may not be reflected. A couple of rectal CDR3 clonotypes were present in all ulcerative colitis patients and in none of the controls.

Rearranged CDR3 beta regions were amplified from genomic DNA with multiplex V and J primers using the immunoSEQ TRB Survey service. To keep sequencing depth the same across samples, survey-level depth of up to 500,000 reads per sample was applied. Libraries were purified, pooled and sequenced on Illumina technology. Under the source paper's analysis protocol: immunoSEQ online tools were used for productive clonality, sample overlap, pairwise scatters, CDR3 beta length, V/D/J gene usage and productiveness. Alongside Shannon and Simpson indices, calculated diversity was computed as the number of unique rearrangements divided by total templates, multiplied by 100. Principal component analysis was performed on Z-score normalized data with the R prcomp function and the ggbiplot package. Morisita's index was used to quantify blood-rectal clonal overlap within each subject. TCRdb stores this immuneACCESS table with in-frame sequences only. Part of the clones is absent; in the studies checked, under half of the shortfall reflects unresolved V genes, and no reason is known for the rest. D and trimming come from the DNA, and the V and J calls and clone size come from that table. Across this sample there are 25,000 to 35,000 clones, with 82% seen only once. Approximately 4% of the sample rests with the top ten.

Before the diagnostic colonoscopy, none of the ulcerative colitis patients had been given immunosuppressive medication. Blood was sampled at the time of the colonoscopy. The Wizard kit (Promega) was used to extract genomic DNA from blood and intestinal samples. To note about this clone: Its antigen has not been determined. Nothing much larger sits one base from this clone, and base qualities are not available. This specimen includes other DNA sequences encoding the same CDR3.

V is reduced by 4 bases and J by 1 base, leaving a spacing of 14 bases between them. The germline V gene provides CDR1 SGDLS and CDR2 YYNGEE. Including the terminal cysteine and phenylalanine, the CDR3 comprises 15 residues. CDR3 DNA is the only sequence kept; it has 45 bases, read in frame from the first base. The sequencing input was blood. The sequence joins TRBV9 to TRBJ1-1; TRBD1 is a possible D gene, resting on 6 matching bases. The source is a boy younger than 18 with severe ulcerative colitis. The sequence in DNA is TGTGCCAGCAGCCCTAGGGGGAACAGGAACACTGAAGCTTTCTTT. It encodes CASSPRGNRNTEAFF.